A single TCR beta chain is shown here with its context. This entry comes from a study of blood T cells in healthy people across ages. The germline V gene has CDR1 SGHDN and CDR2 FVKESK. Between the trimmed V and J ends, which lost 1 base and 9 bases, there was a span of 13 bases. CDR3 length equals 14 residues. A second PCR of roughly 7 to 11 cycles used a sample-barcoded 5' primer and a J-beta primer mix. Every individual sample yielded 2.5 million or more paired-end reads (each containing CDR3). TCRdb analysed the 5' RACE reads with MiXCR anew, one entry per CDR3 protein. The sample lists 1.5 million to 2 million distinct CDR3 sequences, about 28% occurring once.

Sequenced input: blood. The chain has TRBV14 and TRBJ2-1; unclear D gene. The sequence was obtained from a woman between 25 and 40 years old in good health. The CDR3 loop is CASSQVRENGEQFF. The CDR3 DNA is TGTGCCAGCAGCCAAGTAAGGGAAAACGGTGAGCAGTTCTTC.